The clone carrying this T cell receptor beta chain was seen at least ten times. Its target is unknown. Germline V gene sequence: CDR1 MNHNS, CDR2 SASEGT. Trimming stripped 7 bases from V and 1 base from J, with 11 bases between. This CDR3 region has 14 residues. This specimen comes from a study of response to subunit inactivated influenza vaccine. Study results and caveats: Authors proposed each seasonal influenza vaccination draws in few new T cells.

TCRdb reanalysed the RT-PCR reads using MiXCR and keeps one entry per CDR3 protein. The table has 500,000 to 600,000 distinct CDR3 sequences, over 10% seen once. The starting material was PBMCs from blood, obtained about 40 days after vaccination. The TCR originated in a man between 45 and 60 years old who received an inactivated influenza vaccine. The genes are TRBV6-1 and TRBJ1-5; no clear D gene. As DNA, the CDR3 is TGTGCCAGCACACTAGGCAGGAGCAATCAGCCCCAGCATTTT. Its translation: CASTLGRSNQPQHF.